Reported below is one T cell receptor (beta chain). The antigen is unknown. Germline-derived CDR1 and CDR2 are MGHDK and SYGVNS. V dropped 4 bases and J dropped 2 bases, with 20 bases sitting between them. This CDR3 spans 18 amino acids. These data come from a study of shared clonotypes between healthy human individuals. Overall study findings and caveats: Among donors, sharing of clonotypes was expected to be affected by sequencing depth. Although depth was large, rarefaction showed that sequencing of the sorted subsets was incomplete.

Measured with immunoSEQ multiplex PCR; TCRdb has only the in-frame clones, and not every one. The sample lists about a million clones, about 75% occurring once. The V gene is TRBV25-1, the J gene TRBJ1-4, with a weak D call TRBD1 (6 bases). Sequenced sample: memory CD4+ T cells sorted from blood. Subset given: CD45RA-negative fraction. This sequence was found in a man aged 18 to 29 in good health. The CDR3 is CASSGSGGPLGTNEKLFF. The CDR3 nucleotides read TGTGCCAGCAGTGGATCCGGGGGGCCCCTGGGTACTAATGAAAAACTGTTTTTT.